The 6 T cell receptor beta chains below all came from one sample that was sequenced in a study of T cell responses to AZD1222 COVID-19 vaccine. Produced via immunoSEQ multiplex PCR; TCRdb's table is partial and in-frame only. The data contain tens of thousands of clones, roughly nine tenths of them singletons. The specimen comprised peripheral blood, sampled on day 0 of AZD1222 vaccination. Receptors were obtained from an adult in good health.

The chain couples TRBV7-9 to TRBJ2-7, with D uncertain. Germline V gives CDR1 SEHNR, CDR2 FQNEAQ (reference sequence). Trimming took 5 bases from V and 4 from J, leaving 6 bases between them. The CDR3 has 11 amino acids. The CDR3 DNA reads as TGTGCCAGCAGCAATACATACGAGCAGTACTTC. Its protein is CASSNTYEQYF. Drawing the rest from reference TRBV7-9 and TRBJ2-7, the complete variable domain is DTGVSQNPRHKITKRGQNVTFRCDPISEHNRLYWYRQTLGQGPEFLTYFQNEAQLEKSRLLSDRFSAERPKGSFSTLEIQRTEQGDSAMYLCASSNTYEQYFGPGTRLTVT.

The rearrangement joins TRBV25-1 to TRBJ2-7; D not certain. Looked up from germline, CDR1 is MGHDK and CDR2 is SYGVNS. V was cut by 4 bases and J by 0 bases, with 7 bases left in between. The length of the CDR3 is 13 residues. The CDR3 reads CASSARISYEQYF. The DNA of the CDR3 is TGTGCCAGCAGTGCTAGAATCTCCTACGAGCAGTACTTC.

The chain recombines TRBV6-1 with TRBJ2-3; D ambiguous. The CDR3 totals 16 residues. Trimming removed 1 base from V and 6 bases from J, with 17 bases in between. CDR1 and CDR2 (germline): MNHNS, SASEGT. The CDR3 spells CASSEGIRAPQDTQYF. CDR3 bases: TGTGCCAGCAGTGAAGGTATCCGGGCCCCTCAGGATACGCAGTATTTT.

V and J are TRBV28 and TRBJ2-1; the match to TRBD1 covers 7 bases. Germline V gene data show CDR1 as MDHEN and CDR2 as SYDVKM. V lost 2 bases and J lost 9; bases outside the gene matches: 7. CDR3 size: 14 residues. The DNA for the CDR3 is TGTGCCAGCAGTTTAAGACAGGGTTTGAGTGAGCAGTTCTTC. This sequence encodes CASSLRQGLSEQFF. The full variable domain, in which reference TRBV28 and TRBJ2-1 provide the parts outside the CDR3, is DVKVTQSSRYLVKRTGEKVFLECVQDMDHENMFWYRQDPGLGLRLIYFSYDVKMKEKGDIPEGYSVSREKKERFSLILESASTNQTSMYLCASSLRQGLSEQFFGPGTRLTVL.

The rearrangement links TRBV7-8 to TRBJ2-6, with 8 bases identical to TRBD2. CDR1 and CDR2 (germline): SGHVS, FQNEAQ. This CDR3 contains 16 residues. V lost 8 bases, J lost 2 bases, and 8 bases stayed unmatched. CDR3 coding DNA: TGTGCCAGCCTACTCGGGAGGGCCGCTGGGGCCAACGTCCTGACTTTC. It specifies CASLLGRAAGANVLTF.

The chain is built from TRBV7-2 and TRBJ2-5, with TRBD1 identical over 9 bases. V was pared by 1 base and J by 4 bases, with 7 bases of the junction left unmatched. Germline CDR1 SGHTA, CDR2 FQGNSA. The CDR3 sequence is 16 residues long. CDR3 nucleotides: TGTGCCAGCAGCTTAGTGGGACAGGGAGGCGGAGAGACCCAGTACTTC. Encoded protein: CASSLVGQGGGETQYF.